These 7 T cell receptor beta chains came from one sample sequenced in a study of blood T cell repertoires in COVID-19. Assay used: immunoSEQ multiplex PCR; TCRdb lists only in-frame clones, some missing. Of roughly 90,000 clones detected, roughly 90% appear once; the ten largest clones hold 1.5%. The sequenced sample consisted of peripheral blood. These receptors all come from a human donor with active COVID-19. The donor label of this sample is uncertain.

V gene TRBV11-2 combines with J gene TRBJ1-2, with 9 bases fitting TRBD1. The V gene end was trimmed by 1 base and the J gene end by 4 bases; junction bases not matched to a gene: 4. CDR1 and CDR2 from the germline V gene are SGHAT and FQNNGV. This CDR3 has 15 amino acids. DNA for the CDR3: TGTGCCAGCAGCTTAGCGGGACAGGGTGTCTATGGCTACACCTTC. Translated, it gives CASSLAGQGVYGYTF.

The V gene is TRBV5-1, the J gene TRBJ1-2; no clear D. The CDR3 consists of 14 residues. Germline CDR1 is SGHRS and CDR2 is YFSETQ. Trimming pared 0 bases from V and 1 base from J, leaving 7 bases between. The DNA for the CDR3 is TGCGCCAGCAGCTTGGAACCGGGTAACTATGGCTACACCTTC. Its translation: CASSLEPGNYGYTF.

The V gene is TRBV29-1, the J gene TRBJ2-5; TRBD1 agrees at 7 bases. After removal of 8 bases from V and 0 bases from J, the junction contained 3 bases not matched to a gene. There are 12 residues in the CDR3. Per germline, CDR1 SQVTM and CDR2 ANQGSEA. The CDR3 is CSQQGDQETQYF. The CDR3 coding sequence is TGCAGCCAGCAGGGGGACCAAGAGACCCAGTACTTC. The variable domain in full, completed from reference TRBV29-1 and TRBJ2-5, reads SAVISQKPSRDICQRGTSLTIQCQVDSQVTMMFWYRQQPGQSLTLIATANQGSEATYESGFVIDKFPISRPNLTFSTLTVSNMSPEDSSIYLCSQQGDQETQYFGPGTRLLVL.

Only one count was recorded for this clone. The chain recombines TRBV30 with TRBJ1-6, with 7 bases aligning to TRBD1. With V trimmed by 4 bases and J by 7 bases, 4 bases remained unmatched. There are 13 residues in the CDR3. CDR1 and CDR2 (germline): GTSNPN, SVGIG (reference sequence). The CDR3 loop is CAWIKDRNSPLHF. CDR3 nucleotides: TGTGCCTGGATAAAGGACAGGAATTCACCCCTCCACTTT.

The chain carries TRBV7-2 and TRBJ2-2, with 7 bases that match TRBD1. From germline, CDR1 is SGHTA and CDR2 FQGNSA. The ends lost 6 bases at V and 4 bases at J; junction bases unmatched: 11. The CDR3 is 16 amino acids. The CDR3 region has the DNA TGTGCCAGCAGTCAACAATCCGGGACAGCCACCGGGGAGCTGTTTTTT. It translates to CASSQQSGTATGELFF.

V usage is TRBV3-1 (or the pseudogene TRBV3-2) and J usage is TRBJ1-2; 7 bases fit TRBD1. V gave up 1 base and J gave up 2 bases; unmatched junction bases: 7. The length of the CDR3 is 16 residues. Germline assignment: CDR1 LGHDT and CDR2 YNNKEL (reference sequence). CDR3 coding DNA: TGTGCCAGCAGCCAAGGGAACAGGGGCCTGAACTATGGCTACACCTTC. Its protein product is CASSQGNRGLNYGYTF.

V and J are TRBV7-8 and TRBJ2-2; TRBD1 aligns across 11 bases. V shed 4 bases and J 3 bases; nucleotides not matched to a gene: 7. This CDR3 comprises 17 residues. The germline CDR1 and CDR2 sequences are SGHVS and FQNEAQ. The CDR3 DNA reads TGTGCCAGCAGCTGGTTAAGGACAGGGGGCGACACCGGGGAGCTGTTTTTT. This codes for CASSWLRTGGDTGELFF.